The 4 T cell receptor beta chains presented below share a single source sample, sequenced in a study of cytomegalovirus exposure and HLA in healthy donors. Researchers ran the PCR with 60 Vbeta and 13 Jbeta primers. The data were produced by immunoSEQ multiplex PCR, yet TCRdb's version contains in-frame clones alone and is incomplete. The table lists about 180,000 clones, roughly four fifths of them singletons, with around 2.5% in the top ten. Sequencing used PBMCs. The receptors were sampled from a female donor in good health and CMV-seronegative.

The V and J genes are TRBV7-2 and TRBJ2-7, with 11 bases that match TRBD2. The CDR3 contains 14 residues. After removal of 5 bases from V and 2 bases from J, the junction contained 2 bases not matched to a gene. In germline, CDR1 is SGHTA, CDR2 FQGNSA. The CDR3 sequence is CASSKGLAAYEQYF. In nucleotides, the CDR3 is TGTGCCAGCAGCAAGGGACTAGCGGCCTACGAGCAGTACTTC.

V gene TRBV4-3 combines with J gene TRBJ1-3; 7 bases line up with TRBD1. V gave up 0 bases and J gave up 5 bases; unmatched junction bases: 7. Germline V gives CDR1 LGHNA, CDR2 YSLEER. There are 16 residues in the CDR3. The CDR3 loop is CASSQDVAGGRNTIYF. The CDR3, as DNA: TGCGCCAGCAGCCAAGATGTGGCAGGGGGGAGAAACACCATATATTTT.

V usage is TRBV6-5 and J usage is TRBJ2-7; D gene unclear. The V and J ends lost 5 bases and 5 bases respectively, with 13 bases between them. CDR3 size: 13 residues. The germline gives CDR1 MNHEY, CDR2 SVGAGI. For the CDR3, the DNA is TGTGCCAGCAGTGGCCCCCCTGGGCACGAGCAGTACTTC. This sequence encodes CASSGPPGHEQYF.

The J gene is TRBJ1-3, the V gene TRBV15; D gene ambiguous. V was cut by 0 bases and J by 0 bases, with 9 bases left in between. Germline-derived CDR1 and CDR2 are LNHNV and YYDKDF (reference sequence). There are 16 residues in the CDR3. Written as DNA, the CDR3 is TGTGCCACCAGCAGAGAAGCTGGTGGCTCTGGAAACACCATATATTTT. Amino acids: CATSREAGGSGNTIYF.